The sequence of this TCR beta chain was determined in a study of blood T cell repertoires in COVID-19. On the study more broadly: The United States, Italy and Spain were the sources of the acute and convalescent COVID-19 samples. PBMCs, B-cell-depleted T cells, or T cells provided the cDNA or gDNA that made up the material.

Original processing notes: Estimates of nucleated cell counts were drawn from the amplification of reference gene primers. Sequenced by immunoSEQ multiplex PCR; TCRdb stores in-frame clones only, minus some. V and J calls and clone size are those listed in that table; D and trimming were worked out from the DNA. This sample carries about 300,000 clones, 75% to 90% of them seen once, and the ten largest clones take roughly 2.3%. The V and J ends lost 6 bases and 0 bases, in that order; junction bases with no gene match: 11. This CDR3 region has 18 residues. Germline V CDR1 and CDR2: SGHVS, FQNEAQ. The sequence was collected from a man between 18 and 29 years old with active or convalescent COVID-19. The V gene is TRBV7-8, the J gene TRBJ2-6, with 7 nucleotides matching TRBD1. Material: peripheral blood. This CDR3 is CASSNRGQLLSGANVLTF. For the CDR3, the DNA is TGTGCCAGCAGTAACAGGGGCCAACTACTCTCTGGGGCCAACGTCCTGACTTTC.